This TCR beta chain was recorded in a study of control samples from healthy donors and cancer patients. Libraries were prepared by immunoSEQ multiplex PCR; TCRdb keeps only in-frame clonotypes and omits some of them. There are under 200,000 clones in the sample, with approximately 2.2% held by the top ten. The CDR3 has 14 residues. In germline, CDR1 is MNHEY, CDR2 SVGEGT. The V and J ends lost 7 bases and 5 bases respectively, with 17 bases between them. The clonotype originates from a woman aged 30 to 39 in good health. The source material was blood. The chain recombines TRBV6-2 or TRBV6-3 with TRBJ1-2; TRBD1 might be the D (5 bases). The CDR3 sequence is CASTPGGVGYGYTF. The CDR3 DNA sequence: TGTGCCAGCACCCCGGGAGGGGTTGGGTATGGCTACACCTTC.